What follows are 16 T cell receptor beta chains derived from one specimen sequenced in a study of cytomegalovirus exposure and HLA in healthy donors. PCR was performed using 60 Vbeta and 13 Jbeta primers. The data were produced by immunoSEQ multiplex PCR, yet TCRdb's version contains in-frame clones alone and is incomplete. The sample has 150,000 or so clones; 70% to 90% are singletons. Sequenced input: PBMCs. The receptors come from a man between 50 and 59 years old in good health and CMV-seronegative.

Written as DNA, the CDR3 is TGCGCCAGCAGCTTCATGATGACAGGGAGTCACGAGCAGTACTTC. This gives the protein CASSFMMTGSHEQYF. The gene calls are TRBV5-1 and TRBJ2-7, with TRBD1 identical over 7 bases. V trimming: 2 bases; J trimming: 5 bases; junction bases outside the gene matches: 10. Germline V CDR1 and CDR2: SGHRS, YFSETQ. The CDR3 totals 15 residues.

This clone was counted once. The V call is TRBV6-1, the J call TRBJ1-2; D gene uncertain. This CDR3 region has 14 residues. Looked up from germline, CDR1 is MNHNS and CDR2 is SASEGT. The ends were cut back, 1 base at V and 8 bases at J, with 14 bases in the middle. The CDR3 reads CASSEDGTRGGYTF. CDR3 nucleotides: TGTGCCAGCAGTGAAGATGGCACCCGCGGAGGCTACACCTTC.

The chain has TRBV5-1 and TRBJ2-2, with 7 bases lining up with TRBD1. Losses at the gene ends were 0 bases for V and 6 bases for J; bases not matched to a gene: 2. CDR3 length: 14 amino acids. CDR1 is SGHRS and CDR2 is YFSETQ in the germline V gene. CDR3 bases: TGCGCCAGCAGCTTGGCAGGGGGACCCGGGGAGCTGTTTTTT. Translating it yields CASSLAGGPGELFF.

The chain recombines TRBV5-4 with TRBJ2-3; TRBD2 matches 7 bases. This CDR3 has 15 residues. Germline lookup yields CDR1 SGHNT and CDR2 YYREEE (reference sequence). After removal of 4 bases from V and 3 bases from J, the junction contained 8 bases not matched to a gene. In DNA form, the CDR3 reads TGTGCCAGCAGCGTCGCGGGAGTGGAAACAGATACGCAGTATTTT. The encoded protein is CASSVAGVETDTQYF.

The chain carries TRBV6-6 and TRBJ2-1; 11 nucleotides align to TRBD2. This CDR3 contains 12 residues. In germline, CDR1 is MNHNY, CDR2 SVGAGI (reference sequence). DNA of the CDR3: TGTGGACTAGCGGGGACCTACAATGAGCAGTTCTTC. This sequence encodes CGLAGTYNEQFF.

The V and J genes are TRBV5-4 and TRBJ1-6; 9 nucleotides line up with TRBD1. This CDR3 comprises 15 residues. The J segment lost 8 bases and the V segment lost 4 bases, leaving 7 bases of the junction unmatched. Germline assignment: CDR1 SGHNT and CDR2 YYREEE (reference sequence). DNA for the CDR3: TGTGCCAGCAGCGAAACGGGACAGGGCGATTCACCCCTCCACTTT. Residues: CASSETGQGDSPLHF.

The gene calls are TRBV5-6 and TRBJ1-1; 7 bases align to TRBD1. V lost 4 bases, J lost 1 base, and 10 bases stayed unmatched. CDR1 SGHDT and CDR2 YYEEEE come from the germline V gene. CDR3 length equals 16 residues. The CDR3 bases are TGTGCCAGCAGCCCAATCCGACAGGGCGGGAACACTGAAGCTTTCTTT. It codes for CASSPIRQGGNTEAFF.

The CDR3 sequence: CASSLTGMNTEAFF. In DNA form, the CDR3 reads TGTGCCAGCAGCTTAACAGGCATGAACACTGAAGCTTTCTTT. This chain connects TRBV11-3 to TRBJ1-1; possible D gene TRBD1, 5 bases. The CDR3 is 14 amino acids. Trimming cost V 2 bases and J 0 bases, with 7 bases left between them. CDR1 SGHNT and CDR2 YENEEA come from the germline V gene.

This sequence joins TRBV28 and TRBJ1-1, with 8 bases lining up with TRBD1. The trim removed 6 bases at V and 1 base at J, leaving 4 bases unmatched. The CDR3 runs 14 residues. Germline V lookup: CDR1 MDHEN, CDR2 SYDVKM. The CDR3 DNA follows: TGTGCCAGCAGCACAGGGGGAGAGAACACTGAAGCTTTCTTT. Translating it yields CASSTGGENTEAFF.

The chain couples TRBV19 to TRBJ2-3; no clear D. Germline CDR1 is LNHDA and CDR2 is SQIVND (reference sequence). With 4 bases removed from V and 2 bases from J, the gap between germline ends came to 7 bases. The CDR3 sequence is 13 residues long. This chain's CDR3 is CASSTAATDTQYF. CDR3 in DNA: TGTGCCAGTAGTACCGCGGCCACAGATACGCAGTATTTT.

This chain joins TRBV5-1 and TRBJ2-7; 11 positions agree with TRBD2. V gave up 3 bases and J gave up 3 bases; unmatched junction bases: 8. CDR1 is SGHRS and CDR2 is YFSETQ in the germline V gene. This CDR3 comprises 16 residues. CDR3 residues: CASSSNSGGVHYEQYF. CDR3 nucleotides: TGCGCCAGCAGCTCGAATAGCGGGGGGGTTCACTACGAGCAGTACTTC.

The gene calls are TRBV14 and TRBJ2-1, with D possibly matching TRBD2 (6 bases). Germline CDR1 and CDR2: SGHDN and FVKESK. Trimming removed 2 bases at V and 6 bases at J, with 14 bases between. The CDR3 is 15 residues long. Here the CDR3 reads CASSQRQTRGNEQFF. CDR3 in DNA: TGTGCCAGCAGCCAAAGGCAGACTAGGGGCAATGAGCAGTTCTTC. Using reference TRBV14 and TRBJ2-1 for the parts outside the CDR3, the full variable domain is EAGVTQFPSHSVIEKGQTVTLRCDPISGHDNLYWYRRVMGKEIKFLLHFVKESKQDESGMPNNRFLAERTGGTYSTLKVQPAELEDSGVYFCASSQRQTRGNEQFFGPGTRLTVL.

The CDR3, as DNA: TGTGCCAGCGAGGACAGACGGGGAGCCGGGGAGCTGTTTTTT. Encoded protein: CASEDRRGAGELFF. The chain employs TRBV7-9 and TRBJ2-2; D is perhaps TRBD1 (6 bases). This CDR3 is built from 14 residues. The germline CDR1 and CDR2 sequences are SEHNR and FQNEAQ (reference sequence). The germline V and J ends were trimmed by 8 bases and 6 bases, with 16 bases remaining between them.

The chain couples TRBV19 to TRBJ1-5, with a possible D match to TRBD1 (5 bases). This CDR3 has 16 amino acids. The ends were cut back, 7 bases at V and 0 bases at J, with 16 bases in the middle. The germline gives CDR1 LNHDA, CDR2 SQIVND (reference sequence). CDR3 in amino acids: CASTLGRGYSNQPQHF. CDR3 sequence (DNA): TGTGCCAGTACTCTCGGGAGGGGTTATAGCAATCAGCCCCAGCATTTT.

V and J are TRBV28 and TRBJ2-7; perhaps TRBD2 as D (5 bases). Germline lookup yields CDR1 MDHEN and CDR2 SYDVKM. V lost 6 bases, J lost 2 bases, and 20 bases lay in between. This CDR3 is 16 amino acids long. CDR3 coding DNA: TGTGCCAGCAGCGAACTCAGGAACACTAGACCCTACGAGCAGTACTTC. Translated: CASSELRNTRPYEQYF.

The V gene is TRBV7-6, the J gene TRBJ2-7, with D possibly being TRBD2 (6 bases). CDR3 length: 14 residues. Per the germline V gene, CDR1 is SGHVS and CDR2 is FNYEAQ. The V end was cut by 1 base, the J end by 0 bases, with 7 bases between. CDR3 in DNA: TGTGCCAGCAGCTTAGAGGAGGGCTCCTACGAGCAGTACTTC. This gives the protein CASSLEEGSYEQYF.